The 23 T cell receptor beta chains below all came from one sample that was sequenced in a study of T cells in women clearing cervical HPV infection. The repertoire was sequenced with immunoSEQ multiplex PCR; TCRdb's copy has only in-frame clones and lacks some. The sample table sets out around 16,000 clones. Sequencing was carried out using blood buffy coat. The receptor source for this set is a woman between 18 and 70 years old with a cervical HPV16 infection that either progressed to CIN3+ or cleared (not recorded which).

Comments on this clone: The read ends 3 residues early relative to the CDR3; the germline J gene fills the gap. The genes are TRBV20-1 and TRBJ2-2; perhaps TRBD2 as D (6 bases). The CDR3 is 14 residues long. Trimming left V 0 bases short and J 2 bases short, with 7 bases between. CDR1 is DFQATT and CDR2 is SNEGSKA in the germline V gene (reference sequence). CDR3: CSARERGNTGELFF. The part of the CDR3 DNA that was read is TGCAGTGCTAGAGAGCGGGGCAACACCGGGGAG.

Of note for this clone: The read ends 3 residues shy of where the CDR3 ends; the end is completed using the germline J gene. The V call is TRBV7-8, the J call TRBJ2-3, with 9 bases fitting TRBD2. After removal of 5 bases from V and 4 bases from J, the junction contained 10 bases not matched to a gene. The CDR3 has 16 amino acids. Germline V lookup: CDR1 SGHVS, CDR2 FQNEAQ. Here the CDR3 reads CASSLRGGGEPDTQYF. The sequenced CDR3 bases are TGTGCCAGCAGCCTACGCGGGGGGGGCGAGCCAGATACG.

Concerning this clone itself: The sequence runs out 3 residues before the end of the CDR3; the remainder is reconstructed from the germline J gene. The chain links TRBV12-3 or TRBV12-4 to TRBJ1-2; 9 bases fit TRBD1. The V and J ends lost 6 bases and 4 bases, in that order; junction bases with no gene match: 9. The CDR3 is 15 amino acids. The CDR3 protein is CASSQGTGTGYGYTF. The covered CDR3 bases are TGTGCCAGCAGCCAGGGGACAGGGACGGGCTATGGC.

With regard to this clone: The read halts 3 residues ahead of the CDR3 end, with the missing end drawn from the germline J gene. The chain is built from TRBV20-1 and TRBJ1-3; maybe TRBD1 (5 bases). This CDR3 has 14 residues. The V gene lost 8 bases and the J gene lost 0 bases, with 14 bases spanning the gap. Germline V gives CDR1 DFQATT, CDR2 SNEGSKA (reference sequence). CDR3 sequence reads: CSTRPTGSGNTIYF. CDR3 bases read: TGCAGTACACGACCCACAGGCTCTGGAAACACC.

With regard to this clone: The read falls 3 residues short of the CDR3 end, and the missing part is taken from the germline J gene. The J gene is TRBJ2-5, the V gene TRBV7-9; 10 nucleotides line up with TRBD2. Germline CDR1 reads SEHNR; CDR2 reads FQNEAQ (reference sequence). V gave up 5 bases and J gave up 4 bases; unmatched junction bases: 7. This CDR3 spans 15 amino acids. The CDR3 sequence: CASSTAGGQAETQYF. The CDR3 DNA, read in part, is TGTGCCAGCAGCACAGCGGGAGGGCAAGCAGAGACC.

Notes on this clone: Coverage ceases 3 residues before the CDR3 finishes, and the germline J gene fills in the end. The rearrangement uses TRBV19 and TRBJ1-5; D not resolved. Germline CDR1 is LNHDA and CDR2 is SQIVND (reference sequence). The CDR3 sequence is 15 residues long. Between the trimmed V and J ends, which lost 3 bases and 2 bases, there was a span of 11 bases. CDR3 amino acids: CASSISIGGNQPQHF. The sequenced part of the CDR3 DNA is TGTGCCAGTAGTATTAGCATCGGCGGCAATCAGCCC.

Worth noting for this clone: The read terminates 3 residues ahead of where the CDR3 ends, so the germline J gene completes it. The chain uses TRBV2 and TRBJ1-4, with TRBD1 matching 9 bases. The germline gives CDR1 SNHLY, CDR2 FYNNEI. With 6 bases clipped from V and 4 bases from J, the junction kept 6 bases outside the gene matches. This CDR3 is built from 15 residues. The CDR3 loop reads CASRDRGDYNEKLFF. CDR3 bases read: TGTGCCAGCAGAGACAGGGGGGATTATAATGAAAAA. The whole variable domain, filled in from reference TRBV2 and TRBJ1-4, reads EPEVTQTPSHQVTQMGQEVILRCVPISNHLYFYWYRQILGQKVEFLVSFYNNEISEKSEIFDDQFSVERPDGSNFTLKIRSTKLEDSAMYFCASRDRGDYNEKLFFGSGTQLSVL.

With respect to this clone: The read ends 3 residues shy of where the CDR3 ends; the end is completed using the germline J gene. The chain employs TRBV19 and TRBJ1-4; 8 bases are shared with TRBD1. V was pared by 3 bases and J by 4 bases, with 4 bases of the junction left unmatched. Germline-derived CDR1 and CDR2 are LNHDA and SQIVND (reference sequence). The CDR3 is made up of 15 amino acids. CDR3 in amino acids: CASSIGTGNNEKLFF. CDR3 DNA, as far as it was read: TGTGCCAGTAGTATCGGGACAGGTAATAATGAAAAA.

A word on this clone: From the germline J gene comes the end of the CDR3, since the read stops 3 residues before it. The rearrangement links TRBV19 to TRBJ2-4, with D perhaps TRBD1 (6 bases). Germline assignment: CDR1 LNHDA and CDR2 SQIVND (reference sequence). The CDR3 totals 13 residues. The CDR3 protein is CASSPQGTYGQYF. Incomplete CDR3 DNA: TGTGCCAGTAGTCCACAGGGTACCTATGGT.

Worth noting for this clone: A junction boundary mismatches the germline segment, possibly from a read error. CDR3: CASSQDLGVYEKLFF. The sequenced CDR3 bases are TGCGCCAGCAGCCAAGATCTCGGGGTTTATGAAAAA. The chain combines TRBV4-2 with TRBJ1-4; no definite D call. The CDR3 is cut off 3 residues early in the read; its end comes from the germline J gene. This CDR3 has 15 amino acids. Germline assignment: CDR1 LGHNA and CDR2 YNFKEQ.

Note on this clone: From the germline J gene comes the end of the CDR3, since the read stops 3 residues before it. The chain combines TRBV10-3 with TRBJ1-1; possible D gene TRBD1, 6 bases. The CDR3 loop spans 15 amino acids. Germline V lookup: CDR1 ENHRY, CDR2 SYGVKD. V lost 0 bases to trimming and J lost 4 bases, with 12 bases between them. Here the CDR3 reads CAISESAGAGTEAFF. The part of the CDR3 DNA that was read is TGTGCCATCAGTGAGTCTGCGGGGGCCGGCACTGAA.

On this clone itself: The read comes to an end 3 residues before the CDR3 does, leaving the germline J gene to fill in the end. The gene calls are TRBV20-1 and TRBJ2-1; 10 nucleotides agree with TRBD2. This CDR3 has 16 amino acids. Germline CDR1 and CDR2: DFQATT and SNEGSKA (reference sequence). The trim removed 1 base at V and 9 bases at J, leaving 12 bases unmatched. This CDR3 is CSARGVSGGAQVEQFF. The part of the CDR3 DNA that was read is TGCAGTGCTAGAGGAGTGAGCGGGGGGGCTCAAGTTGAG.

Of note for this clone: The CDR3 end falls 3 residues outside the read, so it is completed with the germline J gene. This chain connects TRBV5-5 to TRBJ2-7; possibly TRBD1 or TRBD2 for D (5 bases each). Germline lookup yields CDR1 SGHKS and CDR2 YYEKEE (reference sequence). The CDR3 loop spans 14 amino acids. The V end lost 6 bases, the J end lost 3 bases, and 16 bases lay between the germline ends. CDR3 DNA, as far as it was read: TGTGCCAGCACCCCCGGTCCAGGGAGCTACGAG. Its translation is CASTPGPGSYE. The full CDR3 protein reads CASTPGPGSYEQYF.

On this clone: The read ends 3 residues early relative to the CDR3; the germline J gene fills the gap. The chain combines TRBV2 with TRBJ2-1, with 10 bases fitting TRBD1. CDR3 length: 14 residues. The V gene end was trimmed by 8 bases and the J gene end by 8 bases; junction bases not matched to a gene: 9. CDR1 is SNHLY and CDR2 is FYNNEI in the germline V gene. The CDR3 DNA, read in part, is TGTGCCAGCCGACGAATGGGGACAGGGGATGAG. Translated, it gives CASRRMGTGDE. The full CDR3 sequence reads CASRRMGTGDEQFF.

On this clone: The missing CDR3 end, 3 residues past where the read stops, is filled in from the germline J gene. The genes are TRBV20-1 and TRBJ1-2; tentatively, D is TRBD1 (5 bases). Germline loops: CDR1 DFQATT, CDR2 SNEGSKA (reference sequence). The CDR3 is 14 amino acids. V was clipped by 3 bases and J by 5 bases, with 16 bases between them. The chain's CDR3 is CSASNPPPGYGYTF. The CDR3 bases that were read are TGCAGTGCTAGTAACCCACCCCCAGGGTATGGC.

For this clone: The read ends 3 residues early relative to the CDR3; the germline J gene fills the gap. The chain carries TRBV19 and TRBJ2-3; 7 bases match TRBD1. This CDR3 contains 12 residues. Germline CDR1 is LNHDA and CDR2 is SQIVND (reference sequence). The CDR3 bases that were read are TGTGCCAGTAATGATTACAGGGGAACG. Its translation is CASNDYRGT. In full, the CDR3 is CASNDYRGTQYF.

CDR3 protein: CAWSALAGGYNEQFF. The CDR3 DNA, read in part, is TGTGCCTGGAGTGCCCTAGCGGGGGGGTACAATGAG. The J gene is TRBJ2-1, the V gene TRBV30; 12 bases line up with TRBD2. The read halts 3 residues ahead of the CDR3 end, with the missing end drawn from the germline J gene. Germline assignment: CDR1 GTSNPN and CDR2 SVGIG (reference sequence). The CDR3 extends over 15 amino acids. The V and J ends lost 1 base and 4 bases, in that order; junction bases with no gene match: 2.

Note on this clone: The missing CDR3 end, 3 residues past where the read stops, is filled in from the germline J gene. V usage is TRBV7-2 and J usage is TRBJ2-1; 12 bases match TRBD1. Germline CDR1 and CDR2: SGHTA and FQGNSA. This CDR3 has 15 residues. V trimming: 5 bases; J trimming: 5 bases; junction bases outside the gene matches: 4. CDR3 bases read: TGTGCCAGCAGCCTGGGACAGGGGGCCCACAATGAG. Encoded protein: CASSLGQGAHNE. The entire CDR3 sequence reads CASSLGQGAHNEQFF.

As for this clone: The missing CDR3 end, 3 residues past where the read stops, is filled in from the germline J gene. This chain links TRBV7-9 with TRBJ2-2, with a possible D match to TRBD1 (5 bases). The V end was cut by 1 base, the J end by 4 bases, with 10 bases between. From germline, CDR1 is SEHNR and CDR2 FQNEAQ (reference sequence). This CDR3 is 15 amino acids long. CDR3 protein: CASSLGAQGTGELFF. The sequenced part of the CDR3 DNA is TGTGCCAGCAGCTTAGGGGCGCAGGGCACCGGGGAG.

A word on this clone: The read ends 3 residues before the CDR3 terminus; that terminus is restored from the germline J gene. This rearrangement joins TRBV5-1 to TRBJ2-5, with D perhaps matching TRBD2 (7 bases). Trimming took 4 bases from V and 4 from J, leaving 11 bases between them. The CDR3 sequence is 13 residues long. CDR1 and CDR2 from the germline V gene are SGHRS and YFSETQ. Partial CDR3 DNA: TGCGCCAGCAGCCCGAGGGGGGGAGAGACC. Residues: CASSPRGGET. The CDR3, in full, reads CASSPRGGETQYF.

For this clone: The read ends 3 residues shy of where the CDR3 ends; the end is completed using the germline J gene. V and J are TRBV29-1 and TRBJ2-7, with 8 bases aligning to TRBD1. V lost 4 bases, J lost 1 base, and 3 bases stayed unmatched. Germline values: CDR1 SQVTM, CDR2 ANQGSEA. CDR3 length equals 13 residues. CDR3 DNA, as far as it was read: TGCAGCGTTGGACAGGGGAATTCCTACGAG. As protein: CSVGQGNSYE. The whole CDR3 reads CSVGQGNSYEQYF.

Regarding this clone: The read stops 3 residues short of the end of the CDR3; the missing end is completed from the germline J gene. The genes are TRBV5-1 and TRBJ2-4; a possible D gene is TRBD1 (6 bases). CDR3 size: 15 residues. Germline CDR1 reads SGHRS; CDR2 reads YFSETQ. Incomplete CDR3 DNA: TGCGCCAGCAGCTTGCCCCTCACAGGGACATCTGGT. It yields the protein CASSLPLTGTSG. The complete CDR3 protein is CASSLPLTGTSGQYF.

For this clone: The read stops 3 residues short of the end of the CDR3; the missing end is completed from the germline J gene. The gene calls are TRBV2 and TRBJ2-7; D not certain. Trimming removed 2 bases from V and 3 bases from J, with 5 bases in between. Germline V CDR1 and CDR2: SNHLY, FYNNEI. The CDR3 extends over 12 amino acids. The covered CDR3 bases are TGTGCCAGCAGTGAAACCGGCTACGAG. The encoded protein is CASSETGYE. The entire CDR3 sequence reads CASSETGYEQYF.